This record covers a single TCR beta chain. In the authors' workflow: Amplification with reference gene primers provided the estimates of nucleated cell counts. Data came from immunoSEQ multiplex PCR; TCRdb stores just in-frame clones and leaves some out. The D gene and trimming were derived from the DNA, and the V and J assignments and clone size from that table. The repertoire consists of a few hundred thousand clones, with 70% to 90% occurring once and the leading ten covering under 8%. This record belongs to a study of blood T cell repertoires in COVID-19. Study-level background: Sites in the United States, Italy and Spain provided acute and convalescent COVID-19 samples.

Sample: peripheral blood. The TCR sequence derives from a man younger than 35 who had recovered from COVID-19.

This chain's CDR3 is CASSSRDRGYGANVLTF. CDR3 bases: TGTGCCAGCAGCTCCCGGGACAGGGGATATGGGGCCAACGTCCTGACTTTC. The chain is built from TRBV5-4 and TRBJ2-6, with TRBD1 identical over 10 bases. The CDR3 contains 17 residues. Trimming took 3 bases from V and 3 from J; bases not matched to a gene: 6. In germline, CDR1 is SGHNT, CDR2 YYREEE (reference sequence). Full variable domain (missing parts from reference TRBV5-4 and TRBJ2-6): ETGVTQSPTHLIKTRGQQVTLRCSSQSGHNTVSWYQQALGQGPQFIFQYYREEENGRGNFPPRFSGLQFPNYSSELNVNALELDDSALYLCASSSRDRGYGANVLTFGAGSRLTVL.